Listed here is a single T cell receptor beta chain. Relative to the germline gene, one junction end is altered; a read error may explain this. This sample stems from a study of blood T cell repertoires in COVID-19. Study background: COVID-19 samples from acute and convalescent phases originated in the United States, Italy and Spain. PBMCs, B-cell-depleted T cells, or T cells were the source of the cDNA or gDNA that made up the material.

Participants spanned ages about 18 to 100 years and resided in about 25 US areas. The assay was immunoSEQ multiplex PCR, and TCRdb's table has in-frame clones only and misses some. The sample has over 50,000 clones, approximately 81% seen once; the top ten hold less than 4.5%. Germline lookup yields CDR1 SSHAT and CDR2 FNYEAQ (reference sequence). This CDR3 is 18 amino acids long. This clonotype originated in a woman aged 40-49 years with acute COVID-19. This chain uses TRBV7-7 with TRBJ2-5, with 11 bases fitting TRBD1. The material sequenced was PBMCs or T cells enriched from blood (not recorded which). The CDR3 nucleotides are TGTGCTAGCAGCCCACGAACGGACCCGGGACAGGGGGGAGAGACCCAGTACTTC. Protein: CASSPRTDPGQGGETQYF.